These T cell receptor beta chains were read from a single sample in a study of T cells after yellow fever vaccination. TCRdb re-called the 5' RACE reads through MiXCR, storing one row per CDR3 protein. The repertoire has a few hundred thousand distinct CDR3 sequences, 6.9% of them found once; the top ten carry more than 0.8%. Sequenced here: CD4+ T cells sorted from PBMCs, sampled 15 days after the yellow fever booster vaccination. The receptors here all came from a man younger than 40 who received the YFV17D yellow fever vaccine. The CDR3 runs from the conserved cysteine through the conserved F or W. D genes are given only for firm matches. Expanded clones are given a class, and other clones once, few, many or no size at all.

V gene: TRBV3-1; clone size: many; D gene: .; J gene: TRBJ2-1; CDR3 protein: CASSQAGPNNEQFF; CDR3 DNA: TGTGCCAGCAGCCAAGCAGGACCCAACAATGAGCAGTTCTTC
V gene: TRBV6-5; clone size: .; D gene: TRBD1; J gene: TRBJ2-7; CDR3 protein: CASSYSTGSEQYF; CDR3 DNA: TGTGCCAGCAGTTACTCGACAGGGTCCGAGCAGTACTTC
V gene: TRBV7-8; clone size: .; D gene: TRBD1; J gene: TRBJ2-3; CDR3 protein: CASSTYRGQSTDTQYF; CDR3 DNA: TGTGCCAGCAGCACCTACAGGGGACAAAGCACAGATACGCAGTATTTT
V gene: TRBV7-9; clone size: few; D gene: TRBD2; J gene: TRBJ2-3; CDR3 protein: CASSPSVTSGTTDTQYF; CDR3 DNA: TGTGCCAGCAGCCCTTCTGTGACTAGCGGTACCACAGATACGCAGTATTTT
V gene: TRBV4-2; clone size: .; D gene: .; J gene: TRBJ2-5; CDR3 protein: CASSQGVAVGQYF; CDR3 DNA: TGTGCCAGCAGCCAAGGGGTAGCGGTGGGCCAGTACTTC
V gene: TRBV5-4; clone size: .; D gene: TRBD2; J gene: TRBJ2-3; CDR3 protein: CASSPRAGGPTDTQYF; CDR3 DNA: TGTGCCAGCAGCCCACGAGCGGGAGGGCCCACAGATACGCAGTATTTT
V gene: TRBV7-3; clone size: many; D gene: TRBD2; J gene: TRBJ2-2; CDR3 protein: CASSKAGEGGELFF; CDR3 DNA: TGTGCCAGCAGCAAAGCGGGAGAAGGCGGGGAGCTGTTTTTT
V gene: TRBV4-3; clone size: many; D gene: TRBD1; J gene: TRBJ1-2; CDR3 protein: CASSQGTQGGFGYTF; CDR3 DNA: TGCGCCAGCAGCCAGGGGACACAGGGGGGGTTTGGCTACACCTTC
V gene: TRBV24-1; clone size: few; D gene: .; J gene: TRBJ2-6; CDR3 protein: CATSDPGEAGANVLTF; CDR3 DNA: TGTGCCACCAGTGATCCAGGGGAGGCTGGGGCCAACGTCCTGACTTTC
V gene: TRBV5-1; clone size: .; D gene: TRBD2; J gene: TRBJ2-2; CDR3 protein: CASSTGTSGNTGELFF; CDR3 DNA: TGCGCCAGCAGCACCGGGACTAGCGGGAACACCGGGGAGCTGTTTTTT
V gene: TRBV28; clone size: many; D gene: .; J gene: TRBJ1-1; CDR3 protein: CAYKGGGNTEAFF; CDR3 DNA: TGTGCCTACAAAGGCGGGGGGAACACTGAAGCTTTCTTT
V gene: TRBV20-1; clone size: many; D gene: .; J gene: TRBJ2-6; CDR3 protein: CSARGTASGANVLTF; CDR3 DNA: TGCAGTGCTAGAGGGACAGCCTCTGGGGCCAACGTCCTGACTTTC
V gene: TRBV6-5; clone size: few; D gene: .; J gene: TRBJ1-2; CDR3 protein: CASSYSQRQTYYTF; CDR3 DNA: TGTGCCAGCAGTTACTCGCAGCGTCAGACCTACTACACCTTC
V gene: TRBV12-3/TRBV12-4; clone size: few; D gene: .; J gene: TRBJ1-2; CDR3 protein: CASSFGRLGLNYGYTF; CDR3 DNA: TGTGCCAGCAGTTTTGGCAGGCTTGGACTCAACTATGGCTACACCTTC
V gene: TRBV27; clone size: few; D gene: TRBD2; J gene: TRBJ2-7; CDR3 protein: CASSLKVGTSGTSEQYF; CDR3 DNA: TGTGCCAGCAGTTTAAAGGTCGGGACTAGCGGGACCAGCGAGCAGTACTTC
V gene: TRBV4-3; clone size: few; D gene: .; J gene: TRBJ2-3; CDR3 protein: CASSRTLMGRSTDTQYF; CDR3 DNA: TGCGCCAGCAGCCGTACTTTGATGGGACGAAGTACAGATACGCAGTATTTT
V gene: TRBV7-3; clone size: many; D gene: .; J gene: TRBJ2-7; CDR3 protein: CASSLDGRTSYEQYF; CDR3 DNA: TGTGCCAGCAGCTTAGATGGTCGGACCTCCTACGAGCAGTACTTC
V gene: TRBV7-8; clone size: few; D gene: TRBD1; J gene: TRBJ1-4; CDR3 protein: CASSLGGGDEKLFF; CDR3 DNA: TGTGCCAGCAGCTTAGGAGGGGGCGATGAAAAACTGTTTTTT
V gene: TRBV4-3; clone size: many; D gene: TRBD2; J gene: TRBJ2-5; CDR3 protein: CASSQQLAGIQETQYF; CDR3 DNA: TGCGCCAGCAGCCAGCAATTAGCGGGAATCCAAGAGACCCAGTACTTC
V gene: TRBV5-1; clone size: .; D gene: TRBD2; J gene: TRBJ2-7; CDR3 protein: CASSFRAGGPGYEQYF; CDR3 DNA: TGCGCCAGCAGCTTCCGAGCGGGAGGGCCTGGCTACGAGCAGTACTTC
V gene: TRBV7-8; clone size: few; D gene: TRBD1; J gene: TRBJ2-7; CDR3 protein: CASSLVTGGHEQYF; CDR3 DNA: TGTGCCAGCAGCTTAGTGACAGGGGGCCACGAGCAGTACTTC
V gene: TRBV27; clone size: many; D gene: .; J gene: TRBJ2-1; CDR3 protein: CAPWNEQFF; CDR3 DNA: TGTGCCCCGTGGAATGAGCAGTTCTTC
V gene: TRBV9; clone size: many; D gene: .; J gene: TRBJ2-5; CDR3 protein: CASSVGLQETQYF; CDR3 DNA: TGTGCCAGCAGCGTAGGCCTCCAAGAGACCCAGTACTTC
V gene: TRBV7-2; clone size: .; D gene: .; J gene: TRBJ2-3; CDR3 protein: CASSLLASDTQYF; CDR3 DNA: TGTGCCAGCAGCCTACTAGCTTCCGATACGCAGTATTTT
V gene: TRBV3-1; clone size: .; D gene: TRBD2; J gene: TRBJ2-7; CDR3 protein: CASSHGTSGRGYEQYF; CDR3 DNA: TGTGCCAGCAGCCATGGGACTAGCGGGAGGGGATACGAGCAGTACTTC
V gene: TRBV20-1; clone size: .; D gene: .; J gene: TRBJ2-7; CDR3 protein: CSARGDGTPYEQYF; CDR3 DNA: TGCAGTGCTAGAGGGGACGGGACCCCCTACGAGCAGTACTTC